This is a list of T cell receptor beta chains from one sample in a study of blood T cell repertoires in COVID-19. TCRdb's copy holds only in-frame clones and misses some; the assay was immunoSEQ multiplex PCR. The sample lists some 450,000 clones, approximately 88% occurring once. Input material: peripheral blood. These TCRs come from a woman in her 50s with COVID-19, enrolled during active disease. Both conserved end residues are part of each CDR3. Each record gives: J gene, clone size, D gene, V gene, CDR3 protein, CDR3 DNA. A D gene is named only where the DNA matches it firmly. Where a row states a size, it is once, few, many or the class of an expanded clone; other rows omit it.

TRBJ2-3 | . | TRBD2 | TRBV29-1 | CSVAISGGGDTQYF | TGCAGCGTAGCTATTAGCGGGGGAGGAGATACGCAGTATTTT
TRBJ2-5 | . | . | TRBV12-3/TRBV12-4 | CASRARETQYF | TGTGCCAGCAGGGCCCGAGAGACCCAGTACTTC
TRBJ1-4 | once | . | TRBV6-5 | CASTGGDLGKLFF | TGTGCCAGCACTGGAGGGGACCTCGGAAAACTGTTTTTT
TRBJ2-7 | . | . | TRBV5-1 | CASSLARGNLYEQYF | TGCGCCAGCAGCTTGGCAAGGGGGAATCTGTACGAGCAGTACTTC
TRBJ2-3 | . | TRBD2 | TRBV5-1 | CASSLGTRGSDTQYF | TGCGCCAGCAGCCTCGGGACTAGGGGTTCAGATACGCAGTATTTT
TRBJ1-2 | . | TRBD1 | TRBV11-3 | CASSTRTGYGYTF | TGTGCCAGCAGCACCCGGACAGGGTATGGCTACACCTTC
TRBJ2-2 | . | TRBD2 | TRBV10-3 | CAITGTSGGADTGELFF | TGTGCCATCACTGGGACTAGCGGGGGGGCCGACACCGGGGAGCTGTTTTTT
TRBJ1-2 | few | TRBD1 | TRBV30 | CAWKQGAGGGYTF | TGTGCCTGGAAACAGGGGGCAGGAGGGGGCTACACCTTC
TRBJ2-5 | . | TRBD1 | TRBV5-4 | CASSLGQGRETQYF | TGTGCCAGCAGCCTTGGACAGGGTCGTGAGACCCAGTACTTC
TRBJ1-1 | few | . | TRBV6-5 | CASSPSDTEAFF | TGTGCCAGCAGTCCTTCGGACACTGAAGCTTTCTTT
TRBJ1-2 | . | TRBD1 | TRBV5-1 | CASSLDGTGYGYTF | TGCGCCAGCAGCTTGGATGGGACAGGCTATGGCTACACCTTC
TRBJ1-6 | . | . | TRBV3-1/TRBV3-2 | CASSQDQGGRTYNSPLHF | TGTGCCAGCAGCCAAGATCAAGGAGGGAGGACCTATAATTCACCCCTCCACTTT
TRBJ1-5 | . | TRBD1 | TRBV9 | CASSVGDRNNQPQHF | TGTGCCAGCAGCGTAGGGGACAGAAATAATCAGCCCCAGCATTTT
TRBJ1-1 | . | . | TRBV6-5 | CASNPTVLNTEAFF | TGTGCCAGCAACCCGACAGTTTTGAACACTGAAGCTTTCTTT
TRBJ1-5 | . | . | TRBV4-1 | CASKGRWLGNQPQHF | TGCGCCAGCAAAGGGAGGTGGCTAGGCAATCAGCCCCAGCATTTT
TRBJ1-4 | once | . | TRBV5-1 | CASSLGQATNEKLFF | TGCGCCAGCAGCTTGGGCCAGGCAACTAATGAAAAACTGTTTTTT
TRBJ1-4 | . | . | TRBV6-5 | CASRDRGGYNEKLFF | TGTGCCAGCAGAGACAGAGGGGGATACAATGAAAAACTGTTTTTT
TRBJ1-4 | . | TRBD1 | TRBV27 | CASSLSQDRATNEKLFF | TGTGCCAGCAGTTTATCCCAAGACAGGGCAACTAATGAAAAACTGTTTTTT
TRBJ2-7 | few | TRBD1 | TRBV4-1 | CASSQKVRRGQAAYEQYF | TGCGCCAGCAGCCAAAAGGTCAGGCGGGGACAGGCAGCCTACGAGCAGTACTTC
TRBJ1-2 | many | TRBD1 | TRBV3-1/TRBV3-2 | CASSHLFLTGGDGYTF | TGTGCCAGCAGCCACCTCTTCTTAACAGGGGGCGATGGCTACACCTTC
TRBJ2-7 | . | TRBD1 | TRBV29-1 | CSVPTGVWSSEQYF | TGCAGCGTTCCGACAGGGGTCTGGTCTAGCGAGCAGTACTTC
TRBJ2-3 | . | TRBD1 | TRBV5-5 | CASSVTGGPGDTQYF | TGTGCCAGCAGCGTTACAGGGGGCCCTGGAGATACGCAGTATTTT
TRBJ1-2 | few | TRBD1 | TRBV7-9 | CASRRQGGNYGYTF | TGTGCCAGCAGACGACAGGGGGGTAACTATGGCTACACCTTC